This T cell receptor (beta chain) was sequenced for a study of T cell responses to AZD1222 COVID-19 vaccine. Broader study findings: Within unmutated variant regions lay the reported targets of nearly half of spike-specific TCRs. Breadth and depth of Spike-specific TCRs rose after two AZD1222 doses. Clonal diversity was possibly underestimated, and white British individuals and females predominated among donors.

Trimming removed 6 bases from V and 2 bases from J; junction bases left unmatched: 9. This CDR3 comprises 15 residues. CDR1 and CDR2 (germline): KGHSH, LQKENI. As regards this clone: The antigen is undetermined.

The assay was immunoSEQ multiplex PCR, and TCRdb's table has in-frame clones only and misses some. The sample has approximately 150,000 clones, 90% to 95% seen once. This sequence originates from an adult who received the AZD1222 COVID-19 vaccine. Specimen: peripheral blood, collected 28 days after the second AZD1222 dose. This sequence joins TRBV18 and TRBJ2-7, with TRBD1 matching 8 bases. CDR3 amino acids: CASSTLGTGPYEQYF. The CDR3 bases are TGTGCCAGCTCCACCTTGGGGACAGGACCCTACGAGCAGTACTTC.